Listed below are T cell receptor beta chains from one sample, sequenced in a study of blood T cell repertoires in COVID-19. Assay used: immunoSEQ multiplex PCR; TCRdb lists only in-frame clones, some missing. The sample yields about 400,000 clones, roughly nine tenths seen once. The source material was PBMCs or T cells enriched from blood (not recorded which). All receptors come from a woman aged 25 to 39 who had recovered from COVID-19. CDR3s include the opening cysteine and the closing phenylalanine or tryptophan. A D gene is named only where the DNA matches it firmly. The size of a clone is reported for some rows only, either as once, few or many, or as a class for expanded clones.

v_call: TRBV3-1/TRBV3-2
cdr3_length: 16
clone_size: .
j_call: TRBJ2-7
d_call: TRBD2
cdr3_nt: TGTGCCAGCAGCCCTCCTCCTAGCGGTCCCCCCTACGAGCAGTACTTC
cdr3_aa: CASSPPPSGPPYEQYF

v_call: TRBV27
cdr3_length: 14
clone_size: .
j_call: TRBJ1-2
d_call: .
cdr3_nt: TGTGCCAGCAGTTTCTCAAGTACGGACTATGGCTACACCTTC
cdr3_aa: CASSFSSTDYGYTF

v_call: TRBV12-3/TRBV12-4
cdr3_length: 13
clone_size: .
j_call: TRBJ1-2
d_call: .
cdr3_nt: TGTGCCAGCAGTTTACGGGGGTTCTATGGCTACACCTTC
cdr3_aa: CASSLRGFYGYTF

v_call: TRBV27
cdr3_length: 15
clone_size: .
j_call: TRBJ1-1
d_call: TRBD1
cdr3_nt: TGTGCCAGCAGTCCTTTACGAGGGGGCAACACTGAAGCTTTCTTT
cdr3_aa: CASSPLRGGNTEAFF

v_call: TRBV30
cdr3_length: 14
clone_size: .
j_call: TRBJ1-3
d_call: .
cdr3_nt: TGTGCCTGGAATCCCAGTGGCATTGGAAACACCATATATTTT
cdr3_aa: CAWNPSGIGNTIYF

v_call: TRBV29-1
cdr3_length: 11
clone_size: .
j_call: TRBJ2-7
d_call: .
cdr3_nt: TGCAGCGTCGCCCAGACCTACGAGCAGTACTTC
cdr3_aa: CSVAQTYEQYF

v_call: TRBV28
cdr3_length: 14
clone_size: .
j_call: TRBJ1-4
d_call: TRBD1
cdr3_nt: TGTGCCAGCAGGGCCACAGGGGCCCATGAAAAACTGTTTTTT
cdr3_aa: CASRATGAHEKLFF

v_call: TRBV7-6
cdr3_length: 13
clone_size: .
j_call: TRBJ2-7
d_call: .
cdr3_nt: TGTGCCAGCAGCCAGGGTCCTAAATACGAGCAGTACTTC
cdr3_aa: CASSQGPKYEQYF

v_call: TRBV6-5
cdr3_length: 14
clone_size: .
j_call: TRBJ1-1
d_call: TRBD1
cdr3_nt: TGTGCCAGCAGTCGACCCGGGACAGAGGAGGGGGCTTTCTTT
cdr3_aa: CASSRPGTEEGAFF

v_call: TRBV2
cdr3_length: 16
clone_size: .
j_call: TRBJ2-6
d_call: .
cdr3_nt: TGTGCCAGCAGTGGATTTGGGCGCTCTGGGGCCAACGTCCTGACTTTC
cdr3_aa: CASSGFGRSGANVLTF

v_call: TRBV6-5
cdr3_length: 15
clone_size: .
j_call: TRBJ1-3
d_call: .
cdr3_nt: TGTGCCAGCAGTTACTCTGGGGAGCGTGGAAACACCATATATTTT
cdr3_aa: CASSYSGERGNTIYF

v_call: TRBV19
cdr3_length: 13
clone_size: .
j_call: TRBJ2-7
d_call: .
cdr3_nt: TGTGCCAGTCACCGGGAAGGGTCATACGAGCAGTACTTC
cdr3_aa: CASHREGSYEQYF

v_call: TRBV11-2
cdr3_length: 15
clone_size: .
j_call: TRBJ1-2
d_call: .
cdr3_nt: TGTGCCAGCAGCTCGCCCAGGGGCCGCAACTATGGCTACACCTTC
cdr3_aa: CASSSPRGRNYGYTF

v_call: TRBV4-1
cdr3_length: 13
clone_size: .
j_call: TRBJ2-2
d_call: .
cdr3_nt: TGCGCCAGCAGCCAGAAGGACGGGATGGAGCTGTTTTTT
cdr3_aa: CASSQKDGMELFF

v_call: TRBV9
cdr3_length: 13
clone_size: .
j_call: TRBJ2-7
d_call: .
cdr3_nt: TGTGCCAGCAGCCACGGAGACAGCTACGAGCAGTACTTC
cdr3_aa: CASSHGDSYEQYF

v_call: TRBV6-5
cdr3_length: 15
clone_size: .
j_call: TRBJ1-6
d_call: .
cdr3_nt: TGTGCCAGCAGTTACAGGACAGTCTTTTATTCACCCCTCCACTTT
cdr3_aa: CASSYRTVFYSPLHF

v_call: TRBV7-2
cdr3_length: 13
clone_size: .
j_call: TRBJ1-2
d_call: TRBD1
cdr3_nt: TGTGCCAGCACCCCGGACAGGGGCGGTGGCTACACCTTC
cdr3_aa: CASTPDRGGGYTF

v_call: TRBV18
cdr3_length: 14
clone_size: .
j_call: TRBJ1-6
d_call: .
cdr3_nt: TGTGCCAGCTCACCGGAGGGATTTAATTCACCCCTCCACTTT
cdr3_aa: CASSPEGFNSPLHF

v_call: TRBV30
cdr3_length: 12
clone_size: .
j_call: TRBJ2-7
d_call: .
cdr3_nt: TGTGCCTGGAGACCGCTAGGCTACGAGCAGTACTTC
cdr3_aa: CAWRPLGYEQYF

v_call: TRBV5-1
cdr3_length: 14
clone_size: .
j_call: TRBJ2-5
d_call: TRBD1
cdr3_nt: TGCGCCAGCAGCATAGACAGGGGCGGGGAGACCCAGTACTTC
cdr3_aa: CASSIDRGGETQYF

v_call: TRBV30
cdr3_length: 12
clone_size: once
j_call: TRBJ2-1
d_call: .
cdr3_nt: TGTGCCTGGAGTCAAGCCCCCAATGAGCAGTTCTTC
cdr3_aa: CAWSQAPNEQFF

v_call: TRBV12-3/TRBV12-4
cdr3_length: 13
clone_size: .
j_call: TRBJ1-6
d_call: .
cdr3_nt: TGTGCCAGCAGTACCACGGGTAGTTCACCCCTCCACTTT
cdr3_aa: CASSTTGSSPLHF

v_call: TRBV19
cdr3_length: 14
clone_size: .
j_call: TRBJ1-2
d_call: .
cdr3_nt: TGTGCCAGTAAGGAGGCGGATGTTAACTATGGCTACACCTTC
cdr3_aa: CASKEADVNYGYTF

v_call: TRBV7-9
cdr3_length: 14
clone_size: .
j_call: TRBJ2-7
d_call: TRBD2
cdr3_nt: TGTGCCAGCAGCCCGAGCGGGGGGGCCTACGAGCAGTACTTC
cdr3_aa: CASSPSGGAYEQYF

v_call: TRBV12-3/TRBV12-4
cdr3_length: 12
clone_size: .
j_call: TRBJ2-3
d_call: .
cdr3_nt: TGTGCCAGCAGCCTATGGACAGATACGCAGTATTTT
cdr3_aa: CASSLWTDTQYF

v_call: TRBV10-3
cdr3_length: 14
clone_size: .
j_call: TRBJ2-7
d_call: TRBD1
cdr3_nt: TGTGCCATCGGTCTGACAGGGGCCGGTTACGAGCAGTACTTC
cdr3_aa: CAIGLTGAGYEQYF

v_call: TRBV3-1/TRBV3-2
cdr3_length: 14
clone_size: .
j_call: TRBJ1-2
d_call: .
cdr3_nt: TGTGCCAGCAGCCAAGAGCCGGGGGGGTATGGCTACACCTTC
cdr3_aa: CASSQEPGGYGYTF

v_call: TRBV18
cdr3_length: 16
clone_size: .
j_call: TRBJ2-3
d_call: .
cdr3_nt: TGTGCCAGCTCACCACTTTCTGGACAGTACACAGATACGCAGTATTTT
cdr3_aa: CASSPLSGQYTDTQYF

v_call: TRBV7-2
cdr3_length: 16
clone_size: .
j_call: TRBJ1-5
d_call: TRBD1
cdr3_nt: TGTGCCAGCAGCTTAGCTCCGGGACAGAGCAATCAGCCCCAGCATTTT
cdr3_aa: CASSLAPGQSNQPQHF

v_call: TRBV7-9
cdr3_length: 15
clone_size: .
j_call: TRBJ1-1
d_call: .
cdr3_nt: TGTGCCAGCAGCTCACAAAAACGAAGGAACACTGAAGCTTTCTTT
cdr3_aa: CASSSQKRRNTEAFF

v_call: TRBV12-3/TRBV12-4
cdr3_length: 12
clone_size: .
j_call: TRBJ2-5
d_call: .
cdr3_nt: TGTGCCAGCAGTCGAGTTTCAGAGACCCAGTACTTC
cdr3_aa: CASSRVSETQYF

v_call: TRBV27
cdr3_length: 14
clone_size: once
j_call: TRBJ1-5
d_call: .
cdr3_nt: TGTGCCAGCAGTAAAGGACACAGCAATCAGCCCCAGCATTTT
cdr3_aa: CASSKGHSNQPQHF

v_call: TRBV9
cdr3_length: 16
clone_size: .
j_call: TRBJ1-6
d_call: .
cdr3_nt: TGTGCCAGCAGCGTAGCCCCGGGGGGCCGCAATTCACCCCTCCACTTT
cdr3_aa: CASSVAPGGRNSPLHF

v_call: TRBV6-5
cdr3_length: 12
clone_size: .
j_call: TRBJ2-2
d_call: .
cdr3_nt: TGTGCCAGCAGTCCGAGGGCCGGGGAGCTGTTTTTT
cdr3_aa: CASSPRAGELFF

v_call: TRBV28
cdr3_length: 15
clone_size: .
j_call: TRBJ1-5
d_call: .
cdr3_nt: TGTGCCAGCAGTACCCTCGAGGGTAGCAATCAGCCCCAGCATTTT
cdr3_aa: CASSTLEGSNQPQHF

v_call: TRBV28
cdr3_length: 16
clone_size: .
j_call: TRBJ1-5
d_call: TRBD1
cdr3_nt: TGTGCCAGCATTTGGGGGACAGGGAACCCCAATCAGCCCCAGCATTTT
cdr3_aa: CASIWGTGNPNQPQHF

v_call: TRBV2
cdr3_length: 15
clone_size: .
j_call: TRBJ2-3
d_call: TRBD1
cdr3_nt: TGTGCCAGCAGGGCCGGGACAGGGGGCAGAGATACGCAGTATTTT
cdr3_aa: CASRAGTGGRDTQYF

v_call: TRBV19
cdr3_length: 14
clone_size: .
j_call: TRBJ1-5
d_call: TRBD1
cdr3_nt: TGTGCCAGTAGTATAGTAAACAGGGGTCAGCCCCAGCATTTT
cdr3_aa: CASSIVNRGQPQHF

v_call: TRBV19
cdr3_length: 14
clone_size: .
j_call: TRBJ1-2
d_call: .
cdr3_nt: TGTGCCAGTAGTATCTCGGCAGGGCGCTATGGCTACACCTTC
cdr3_aa: CASSISAGRYGYTF

v_call: TRBV19
cdr3_length: 15
clone_size: once
j_call: TRBJ1-2
d_call: TRBD1
cdr3_nt: TGTGCCAGTAGTATCACAGGGGACTCCTACGGTGGCTACACCTTC
cdr3_aa: CASSITGDSYGGYTF